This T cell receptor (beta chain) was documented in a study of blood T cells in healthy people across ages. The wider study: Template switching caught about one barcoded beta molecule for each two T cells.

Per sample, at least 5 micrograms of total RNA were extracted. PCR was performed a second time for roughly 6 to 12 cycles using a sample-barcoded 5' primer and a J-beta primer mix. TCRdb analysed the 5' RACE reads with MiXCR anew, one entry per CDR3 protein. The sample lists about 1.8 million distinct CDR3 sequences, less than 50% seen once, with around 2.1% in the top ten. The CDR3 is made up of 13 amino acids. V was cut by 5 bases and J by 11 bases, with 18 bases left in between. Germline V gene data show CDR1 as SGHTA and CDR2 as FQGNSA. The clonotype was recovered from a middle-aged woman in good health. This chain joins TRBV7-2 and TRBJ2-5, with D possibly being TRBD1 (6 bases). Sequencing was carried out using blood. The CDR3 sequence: CASSAQSRGEQYF. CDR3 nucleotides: TGTGCCAGCAGCGCCCAAAGCAGGGGTGAGCAGTACTTC.